The present T cell receptor beta chain was sequenced within a study of beta chain features in type 1 diabetes. Study context: The samples had roughly 110,000,000 sorted cells examined in all. Study-wide results and limits: For TCRB rearrangement, an influence of HLA type remained unresolved here.

Expressed TCRB transcripts were sequenced, since all the RNA that had been isolated was reverse transcribed. The average read count of naive, central memory and regulatory T cell samples was approximately 3.5 million. Assay: immunoSEQ multiplex PCR; the TCRdb copy retains only in-frame clones and omits some. The table includes roughly 150,000 clones, around 10% detected once. The CDR3 is made up of 16 amino acids. Trimming took off 2 bases at V and 0 bases at J, with 12 bases between the two ends. Germline V CDR1 and CDR2: MNHEY, SVGAGI. This clone was counted a few times. Its antigen remains unidentified.

This chain uses TRBV6-5 with TRBJ2-3; D is perhaps TRBD1 or TRBD2 (6 bases each). This TCR derives from a man aged 18 to 30 in good health. The sample consisted of central memory CD4+ T cells from blood. CDR3 in DNA: TGTGCCAGCAGTTACAAGGGGGGTTCTAGCACAGATACGCAGTATTTT. Protein sequence: CASSYKGGSSTDTQYF.